This T cell receptor beta chain was identified in a study of blood T cell repertoires in COVID-19. This study enrolled people aged about 18 to 90 from approximately 24 US geographic areas. Cohorts were based on clinical histories the participants reported. In the authors' methods: Reference gene primer amplification gave estimated nucleated cell counts. Here immunoSEQ multiplex PCR was the method, and the copy in TCRdb shows in-frame clones only, minus some. The DNA was the basis for D and trimming; V, J and clone size are from that table. The sample carries 250,000 to 400,000 clones, around 87% recorded once. Germline CDR1 and CDR2: GTSNPN and SVGIG (reference sequence). The junction had 6 bases not matched to a gene; V was cut back by 2 bases and J by 2 bases. The CDR3 runs 14 residues.

Source material: PBMCs or T cells enriched from blood (not recorded which). This receptor was taken from a woman aged 25 to 39 who had recovered from COVID-19. The chain links TRBV30 to TRBJ2-7; 7 bases match TRBD1. CDR3 in amino acids: CAWSKGGLPYEQYF. The CDR3 DNA reads TGTGCCTGGAGTAAAGGGGGCCTCCCCTACGAGCAGTACTTC. Using reference TRBV30 and TRBJ2-7 for the parts outside the CDR3, the full variable domain is SQTIHQWPATLVQPVGSPLSLECTVEGTSNPNLYWYRQAAGRGLQLLFYSVGIGQISSEVPQNLSASRPQDRQFILSSKKLLLSDSGFYLCAWSKGGLPYEQYFGPGTRLTVT.